This T cell receptor beta chain emerged from a study of CD8 T cells in Susac syndrome. V lost 0 bases and J lost 0; bases outside the gene matches: 5. The germline V gene encodes CDR1 DFQATT and CDR2 SNEGSKA (reference sequence). The CDR3 extends over 16 amino acids. RNA in amounts of roughly 0.45 to 1 ug was reverse transcribed with random hexamers. TCRdb reanalysed the immunoSEQ multiplex PCR reads using MiXCR and keeps one entry per CDR3 protein. The sample consists of 130,000 to 150,000 distinct CDR3 sequences, approximately 94% of them appearing once. The clonotype originates from a human donor with Susac syndrome. This chain uses TRBV20-1 with TRBJ2-7, with 10 bases identical to TRBD1. The specimen was CD4+ T cells from PBMCs. CDR3 in DNA: TGCAGTGCTAGAGATGGACAGGGGGAACCCTCCTACGAGCAGTACTTC. Amino acid sequence: CSARDGQGEPSYEQYF.